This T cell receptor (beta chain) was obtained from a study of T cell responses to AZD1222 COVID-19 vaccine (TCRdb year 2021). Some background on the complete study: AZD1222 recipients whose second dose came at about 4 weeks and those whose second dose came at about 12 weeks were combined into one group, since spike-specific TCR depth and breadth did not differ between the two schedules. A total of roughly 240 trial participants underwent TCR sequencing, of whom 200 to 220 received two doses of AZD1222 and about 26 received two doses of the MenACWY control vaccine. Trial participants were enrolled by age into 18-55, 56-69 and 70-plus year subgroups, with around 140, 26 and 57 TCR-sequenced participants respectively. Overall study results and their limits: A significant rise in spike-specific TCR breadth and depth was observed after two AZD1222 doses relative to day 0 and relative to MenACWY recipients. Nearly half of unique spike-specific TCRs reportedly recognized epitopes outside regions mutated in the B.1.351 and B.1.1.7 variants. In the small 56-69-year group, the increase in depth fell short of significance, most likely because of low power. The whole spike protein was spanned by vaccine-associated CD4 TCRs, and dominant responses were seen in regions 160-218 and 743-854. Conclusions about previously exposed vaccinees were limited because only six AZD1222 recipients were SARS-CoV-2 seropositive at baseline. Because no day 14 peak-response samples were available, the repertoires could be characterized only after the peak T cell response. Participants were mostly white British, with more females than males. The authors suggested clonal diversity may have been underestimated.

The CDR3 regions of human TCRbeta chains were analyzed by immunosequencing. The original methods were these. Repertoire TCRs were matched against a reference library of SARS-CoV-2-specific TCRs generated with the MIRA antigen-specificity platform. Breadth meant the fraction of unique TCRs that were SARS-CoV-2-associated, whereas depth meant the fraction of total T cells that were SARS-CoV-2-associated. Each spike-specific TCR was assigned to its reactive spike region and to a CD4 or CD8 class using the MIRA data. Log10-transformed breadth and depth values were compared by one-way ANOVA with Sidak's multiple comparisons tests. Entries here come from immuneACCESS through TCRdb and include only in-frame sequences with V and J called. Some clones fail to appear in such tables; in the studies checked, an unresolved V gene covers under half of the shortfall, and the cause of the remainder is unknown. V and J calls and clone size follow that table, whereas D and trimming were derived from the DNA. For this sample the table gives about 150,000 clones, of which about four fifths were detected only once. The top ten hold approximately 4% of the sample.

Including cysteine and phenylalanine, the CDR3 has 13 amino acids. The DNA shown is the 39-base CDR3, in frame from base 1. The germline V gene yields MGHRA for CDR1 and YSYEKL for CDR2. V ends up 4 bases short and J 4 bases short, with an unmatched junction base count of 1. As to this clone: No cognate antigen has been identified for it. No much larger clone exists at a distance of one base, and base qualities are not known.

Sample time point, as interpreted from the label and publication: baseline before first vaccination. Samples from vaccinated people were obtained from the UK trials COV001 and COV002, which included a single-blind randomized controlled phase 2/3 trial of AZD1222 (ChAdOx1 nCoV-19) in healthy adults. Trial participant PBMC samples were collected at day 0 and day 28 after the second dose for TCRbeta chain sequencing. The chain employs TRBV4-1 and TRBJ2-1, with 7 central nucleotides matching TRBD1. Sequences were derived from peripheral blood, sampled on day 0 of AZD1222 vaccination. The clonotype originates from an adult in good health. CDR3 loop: CASSRGQYNEQFF. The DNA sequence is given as TGCGCCAGCAGCCGGGGACAGTACAATGAGCAGTTCTTC.